Presented here are 18 T cell receptor beta chains from one specimen sequenced in a study of post-analysis software for immune sequencing data. TCR beta cDNA libraries had unique molecular identifiers. TCRdb fed the PCR reads into MiXCR, producing one record per CDR3 protein. This sample yields hundreds of thousands of distinct CDR3 sequences, of which around a third are seen a single time; over 10% belongs to the top ten. The study's findings and limits: Controls had lower frequencies than patients of 4 or 5 TRBV segments, which included TRBV5-6, TRBV5-1 and TRBV20-1.

No antigen has been assigned to these receptors. Sequences were obtained from blood. These TCRs come from a girl aged 10 to 17 with multiple sclerosis.

The chain combines TRBV4-2 with TRBJ2-7; D is ambiguous. V lost 0 bases to trimming and J lost 6 bases, with 15 bases between them. This CDR3 has 15 residues. The germline CDR1 and CDR2 sequences are LGHNA and YNFKEQ. This CDR3 is CASSQESGIRAEQYF. The DNA of the CDR3 is TGTGCCAGCAGCCAAGAAAGTGGGATTCGGGCCGAGCAGTACTTC.

This clonotype was seen only a few times. The V and J genes are TRBV7-9 and TRBJ2-7; 8 nucleotides line up with TRBD1. Germline CDR1 reads SEHNR; CDR2 reads FQNEAQ (reference sequence). V was pared by 1 base and J by 3 bases, with 5 bases of the junction left unmatched. CDR3 length: 15 amino acids. Here the CDR3 reads CASSLGGDRHYEQYF. The CDR3 DNA sequence: TGTGCCAGCAGCTTAGGGGGGGACAGGCACTACGAGCAGTACTTC.

V usage is TRBV12-3 or TRBV12-4 and J usage is TRBJ1-2; a possible D gene is TRBD1 (5 bases). The V end was cut by 6 bases, the J end by 4 bases, with 12 bases between. The CDR3 contains 13 residues. In DNA, the CDR3 is TGTGCCAGCAGACGAACAGGAGCCTATGGCTACACCTTC. Amino acids: CASRRTGAYGYTF.

This chain links TRBV20-1 with TRBJ1-4, with no clear D. Germline assignment: CDR1 DFQATT and CDR2 SNEGSKA (reference sequence). This CDR3 region has 15 residues. V was trimmed by 0 bases and J by 3 bases, leaving 11 bases between them. The CDR3 region is CSARDNPQPNEKLFF. The CDR3 DNA reads TGCAGTGCTAGAGACAATCCGCAACCTAATGAAAAACTGTTTTTT.

This chain joins TRBV4-1 and TRBJ2-7; D is tentatively TRBD1 or TRBD2 (5 bases each). The last part of the DNA fits TRBJ2-5 better; the J call may be wrong. In germline, CDR1 is MGHRA, CDR2 YSYEKL. The CDR3 contains 13 residues. CDR3 in amino acids: CASSQEGTETQYF. The CDR3 DNA is TGCGCCAGCAGCCAAGAGGGGACCGAGACCCAGTACTTC.

This chain joins TRBV28 and TRBJ2-1; 10 nucleotides match TRBD2. Trimming removed 9 bases from V and 6 bases from J; junction bases left unmatched: 8. The length of the CDR3 is 14 residues. Germline V gene data show CDR1 as MDHEN and CDR2 as SYDVKM. The CDR3 spells CASKAGGSVNEQFF. CDR3 coding DNA: TGTGCCAGTAAAGCGGGGGGGTCAGTCAATGAGCAGTTCTTC.

The V call is TRBV7-9, the J call TRBJ2-1; a weak D match, TRBD1 (6 bases). This CDR3 contains 14 residues. V lost 6 bases, J lost 7 bases, and 16 bases lay in between. Germline values: CDR1 SEHNR, CDR2 FQNEAQ (reference sequence). The CDR3 is CASSSDRDNNEQFF. DNA of the CDR3: TGTGCCAGCAGTTCTGACCGGGACAATAATGAGCAGTTCTTC.

This clonotype was recorded a few times. This sequence joins TRBV6-2 or TRBV6-3 and TRBJ2-1, with D possibly matching TRBD1 (6 bases). Germline V gives CDR1 MNHEY, CDR2 SVGEGT. The CDR3 has 14 residues. The V end lost 5 bases, the J end lost 9 bases, and 17 bases lay between the germline ends. The CDR3: CASSPERLRGEQFF. In DNA form, the CDR3 reads TGTGCCAGCAGTCCCGAAAGGCTCAGGGGTGAGCAGTTCTTC.

V and J are TRBV7-2 and TRBJ1-2; the D gene is possibly TRBD1 (6 bases). This CDR3 contains 15 residues. Germline V CDR1 and CDR2: SGHTA, FQGNSA. Trimming took 3 bases from V and 8 from J, leaving 19 bases between them. The CDR3 nucleotides are TGTACCAGCAGCTTCGTGGTAGGGTCCACAGGGGGCTACACCTTC. Translation: CTSSFVVGSTGGYTF.

The rearrangement links TRBV6-5 to TRBJ1-2, with TRBD1 identical over 10 bases. After removal of 4 bases from V and 4 bases from J, the junction contained 6 bases not matched to a gene. Germline V gene data show CDR1 as MNHEY and CDR2 as SVGAGI. The CDR3 covers 15 residues. The CDR3 DNA follows: TGTGCCAGCAGTTCAACCGGGACAGGGGTCTATGGCTACACCTTC. This gives the protein CASSSTGTGVYGYTF.

This clonotype was detected a few times. The gene calls are TRBV7-9 and TRBJ2-1, with 8 positions matching TRBD2. The CDR3 runs 16 residues. The germline CDR1 and CDR2 sequences are SEHNR and FQNEAQ (reference sequence). J lost 4 bases, V lost 4 bases, and 9 bases had no gene match. CDR3 sequence (DNA): TGTGCCAGCAGCTCGACTCCTAGCGGGTCTTACAATGAGCAGTTCTTC. Protein: CASSSTPSGSYNEQFF. Complete variable domain (other parts from reference TRBV7-9 and TRBJ2-1): DTGVSQNPRHKITKRGQNVTFRCDPISEHNRLYWYRQTLGQGPEFLTYFQNEAQLEKSRLLSDRFSAERPKGSFSTLEIQRTEQGDSAMYLCASSSTPSGSYNEQFFGPGTRLTVL.

This clonotype appeared a few times. The CDR3 DNA follows: TGCAGTGCCATTAAAACAGGCTCGAACACCGGGGAGCTGTTTTTT. Translating gives CSAIKTGSNTGELFF. The rearrangement links TRBV20-1 to TRBJ2-2; tentatively, D is TRBD1 (5 bases). This CDR3 is 15 amino acids long. V lost 6 bases, J lost 0 bases, and 14 bases lay in between. Germline loops: CDR1 DFQATT, CDR2 SNEGSKA (reference sequence).

This clonotype was detected many times. This sequence joins TRBV18 and TRBJ2-1; D possibly corresponds to TRBD1 (5 bases). Deletions cut 3 bases from V and 0 bases from J, with 9 bases between. This CDR3 is 15 amino acids long. Germline loops: CDR1 KGHSH, CDR2 LQKENI. The CDR3 sequence: CASSPADSSYNEQFF. The CDR3 region has the DNA TGTGCCAGCTCACCCGCAGACAGCTCCTACAATGAGCAGTTCTTC.

About this clonotype itself: The junction shows a germline mismatch at one end, possibly a read error. This sequence joins TRBV12-3 or TRBV12-4 and TRBJ1-1; 7 nucleotides agree with TRBD1. The CDR3 has 13 amino acids. CDR3 nucleotide sequence: TGTGCCAGCACCGAACAGGGGAACACTGAAGCTTACTTT. As protein: CASTEQGNTEAYF.

The chain recombines TRBV10-3 with TRBJ1-1; a possible D gene is TRBD1 (5 bases). Trimming stripped 7 bases from V and 5 bases from J, with 20 bases between. Germline lookup yields CDR1 ENHRY and CDR2 SYGVKD. The CDR3 contains 15 residues. CDR3 coding DNA: TGTGCCATCATGGGCGACAGCTTGCTAGGAACTGAAGCTTTCTTT. This sequence encodes CAIMGDSLLGTEAFF.

V gene TRBV29-1 combines with J gene TRBJ1-1; weak D call: TRBD1 (6 bases). Germline-derived CDR1 and CDR2 are SQVTM and ANQGSEA. Trimming took 7 bases from V and 1 from J, leaving 10 bases between them. The CDR3 contains 12 residues. The CDR3 protein is CSAVQGNTEAFF. The CDR3 DNA is TGCAGCGCTGTACAGGGGAACACTGAAGCTTTCTTT.

The J gene is TRBJ2-1, the V gene TRBV6-5; TRBD2 matches 8 bases. Germline trimming cut 2 bases from V and 5 bases from J; bases unmatched to any gene: 2. This CDR3 is 14 amino acids long. Germline V CDR1 and CDR2: MNHEY, SVGAGI. As DNA, the CDR3 is TGTGCCAGCAGTTACGGGGGACTAGACAATGAGCAGTTCTTC. It encodes CASSYGGLDNEQFF.

The chain combines TRBV7-9 with TRBJ1-6; D gene uncertain. V was trimmed by 5 bases and J by 0 bases, leaving 17 bases between them. Germline CDR1 and CDR2: SEHNR and FQNEAQ (reference sequence). The CDR3 contains 18 residues. The CDR3 loop is CASSLPSTGSSYNSPLHF. The CDR3 DNA is TGTGCCAGCAGCCTGCCCTCGACGGGATCCTCCTATAATTCACCCCTCCACTTT. Together with reference TRBV7-9 and TRBJ1-6, the CDR3 gives the full variable domain: DTGVSQNPRHKITKRGQNVTFRCDPISEHNRLYWYRQTLGQGPEFLTYFQNEAQLEKSRLLSDRFSAERPKGSFSTLEIQRTEQGDSAMYLCASSLPSTGSSYNSPLHFGNGTRLTVT.